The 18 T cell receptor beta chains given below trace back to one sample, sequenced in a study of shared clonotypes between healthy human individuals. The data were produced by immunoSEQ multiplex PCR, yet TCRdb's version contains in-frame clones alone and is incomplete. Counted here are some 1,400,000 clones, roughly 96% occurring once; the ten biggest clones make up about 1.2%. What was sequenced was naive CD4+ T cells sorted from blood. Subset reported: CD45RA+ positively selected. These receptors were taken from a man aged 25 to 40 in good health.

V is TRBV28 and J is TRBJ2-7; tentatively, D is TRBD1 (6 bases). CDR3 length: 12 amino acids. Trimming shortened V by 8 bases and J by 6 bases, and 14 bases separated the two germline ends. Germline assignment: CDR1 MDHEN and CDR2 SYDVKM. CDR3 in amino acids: CASGLYRAEQYF. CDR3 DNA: TGTGCCAGCGGTCTATACAGGGCCGAGCAGTACTTC.

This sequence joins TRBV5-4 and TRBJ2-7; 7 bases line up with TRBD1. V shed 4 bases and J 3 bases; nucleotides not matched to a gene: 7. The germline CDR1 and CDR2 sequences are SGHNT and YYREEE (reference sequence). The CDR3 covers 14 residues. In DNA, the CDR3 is TGTGCCAGCAGCCACAGGGGTGTAAACTACGAGCAGTACTTC. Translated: CASSHRGVNYEQYF.

This CDR3 reads CASSQLAGGYNEQFF. Here the CDR3 DNA reads TGTGCCAGCAGCCAACTAGCGGGAGGTTACAATGAGCAGTTCTTC. The genes are TRBV14 and TRBJ2-1, with 11 bases identical to TRBD2. Germline values: CDR1 SGHDN, CDR2 FVKESK. The junction had 1 base not matched to a gene; V was cut back by 2 bases and J by 4 bases. CDR3 length: 15 residues.

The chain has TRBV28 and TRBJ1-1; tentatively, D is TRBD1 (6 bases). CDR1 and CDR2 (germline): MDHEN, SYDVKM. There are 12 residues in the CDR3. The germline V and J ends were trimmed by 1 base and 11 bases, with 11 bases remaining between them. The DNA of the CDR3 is TGTGCCAGCAGTTTATACAGGGTCGAGGCTTTCTTT. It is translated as CASSLYRVEAFF.

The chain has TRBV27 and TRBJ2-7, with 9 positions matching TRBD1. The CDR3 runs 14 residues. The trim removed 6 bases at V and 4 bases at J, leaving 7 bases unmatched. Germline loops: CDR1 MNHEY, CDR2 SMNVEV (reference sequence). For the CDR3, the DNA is TGTGCCAGCAGCTCACACGGACAGGGGTACGAGCAGTACTTC. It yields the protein CASSSHGQGYEQYF.

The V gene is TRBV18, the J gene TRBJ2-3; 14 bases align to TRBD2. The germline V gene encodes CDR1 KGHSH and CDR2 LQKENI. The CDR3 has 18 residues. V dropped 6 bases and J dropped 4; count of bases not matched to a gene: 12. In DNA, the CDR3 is TGTGCCAGCTCCACCGAGTCGGGACTAGCGGGAGCCCCAGATACGCAGTATTTT. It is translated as CASSTESGLAGAPDTQYF.

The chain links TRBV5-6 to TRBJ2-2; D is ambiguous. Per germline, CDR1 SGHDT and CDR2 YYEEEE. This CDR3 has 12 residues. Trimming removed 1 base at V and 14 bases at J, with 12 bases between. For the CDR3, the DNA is TGTGCCAGCAGCTTGTCGTCAGGTGACCTGTTTTTT. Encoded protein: CASSLSSGDLFF.

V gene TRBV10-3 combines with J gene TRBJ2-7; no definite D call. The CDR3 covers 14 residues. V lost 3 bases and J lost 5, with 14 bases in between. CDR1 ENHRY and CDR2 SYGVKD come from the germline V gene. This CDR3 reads CAISDVGAVDEQYF. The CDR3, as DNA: TGTGCCATCAGTGATGTGGGTGCTGTCGACGAGCAGTACTTC.

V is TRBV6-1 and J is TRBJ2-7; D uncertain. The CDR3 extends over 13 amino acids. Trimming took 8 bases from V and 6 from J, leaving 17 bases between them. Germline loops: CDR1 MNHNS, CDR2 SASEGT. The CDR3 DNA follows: TGTGCCAGCGAAATCAGCTCCCTGGTCGAGCAGTACTTC. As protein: CASEISSLVEQYF.

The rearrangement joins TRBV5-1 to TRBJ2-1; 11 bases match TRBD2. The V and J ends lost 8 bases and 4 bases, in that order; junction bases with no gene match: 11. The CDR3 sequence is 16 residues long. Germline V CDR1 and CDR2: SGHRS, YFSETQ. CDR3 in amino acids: CASSTGRTSGYNEQFF. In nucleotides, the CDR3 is TGCGCCAGTTCCACAGGGAGGACTAGCGGGTACAATGAGCAGTTCTTC.

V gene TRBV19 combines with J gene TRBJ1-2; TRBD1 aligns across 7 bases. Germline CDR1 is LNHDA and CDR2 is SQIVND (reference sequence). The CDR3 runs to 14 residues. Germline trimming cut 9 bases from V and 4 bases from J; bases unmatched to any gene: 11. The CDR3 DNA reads TGTGCCAGCGCTAGGGACAGCTTCCTCTATGGCTACACCTTC. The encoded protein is CASARDSFLYGYTF. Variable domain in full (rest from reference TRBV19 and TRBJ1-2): DGGITQSPKYLFRKEGQNVTLSCEQNLNHDAMYWYRQDPGQGLRLIYYSQIVNDFQKGDIAEGYSVSREKKESFPLTVTSAQKNPTAFYLCASARDSFLYGYTFGSGTRLTVV.

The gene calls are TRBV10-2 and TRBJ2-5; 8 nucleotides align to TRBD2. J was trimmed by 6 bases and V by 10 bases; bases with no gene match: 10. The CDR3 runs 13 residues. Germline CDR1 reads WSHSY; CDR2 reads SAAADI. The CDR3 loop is CATSAGGGQTQYF. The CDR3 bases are TGCGCCACATCAGCGGGCGGGGGGCAGACCCAGTACTTC.

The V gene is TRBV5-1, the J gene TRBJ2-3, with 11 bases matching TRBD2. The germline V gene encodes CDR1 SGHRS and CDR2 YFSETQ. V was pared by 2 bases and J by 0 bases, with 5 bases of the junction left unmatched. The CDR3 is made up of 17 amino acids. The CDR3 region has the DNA TGCGCCAGCAGCTTTGGGACTAGCGGTAGTAGCACAGATACGCAGTATTTT. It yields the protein CASSFGTSGSSTDTQYF.

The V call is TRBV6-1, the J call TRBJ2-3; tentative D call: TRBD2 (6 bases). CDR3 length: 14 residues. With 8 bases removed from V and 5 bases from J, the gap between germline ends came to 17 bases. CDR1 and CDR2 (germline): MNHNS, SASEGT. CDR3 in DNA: TGTGCCAGCCTGAAGAGCGGGCCTTTAGATACGCAGTATTTT. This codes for CASLKSGPLDTQYF.

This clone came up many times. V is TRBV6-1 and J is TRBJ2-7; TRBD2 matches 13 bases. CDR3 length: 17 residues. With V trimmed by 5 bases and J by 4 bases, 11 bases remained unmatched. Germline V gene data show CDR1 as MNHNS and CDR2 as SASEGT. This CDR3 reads CASSKVMGLAGRYEQYF. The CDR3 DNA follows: TGTGCCAGCAGTAAAGTAATGGGACTAGCGGGAAGGTACGAGCAGTACTTC.

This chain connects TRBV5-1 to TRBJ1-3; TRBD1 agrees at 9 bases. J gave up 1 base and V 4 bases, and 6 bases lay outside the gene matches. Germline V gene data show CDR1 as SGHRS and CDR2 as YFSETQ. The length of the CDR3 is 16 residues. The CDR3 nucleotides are TGCGCCAGCAGCGAGGGGACAGGGCAATCTGGAAACACCATATATTTT. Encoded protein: CASSEGTGQSGNTIYF.

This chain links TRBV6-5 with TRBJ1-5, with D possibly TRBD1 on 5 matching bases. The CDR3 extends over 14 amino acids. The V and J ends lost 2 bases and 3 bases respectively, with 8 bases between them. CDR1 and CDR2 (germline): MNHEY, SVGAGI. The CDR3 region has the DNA TGTGCCAGCAGTTACCGCAGGGACAATCAGCCCCAGCATTTT. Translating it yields CASSYRRDNQPQHF.

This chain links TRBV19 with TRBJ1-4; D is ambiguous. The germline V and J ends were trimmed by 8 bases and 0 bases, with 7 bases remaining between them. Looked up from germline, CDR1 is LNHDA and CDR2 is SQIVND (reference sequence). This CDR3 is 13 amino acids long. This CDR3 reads CASSRSTNEKLFF. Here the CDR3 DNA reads TGTGCCAGTTCTCGGTCAACTAATGAAAAACTGTTTTTT. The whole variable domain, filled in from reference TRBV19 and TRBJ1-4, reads DGGITQSPKYLFRKEGQNVTLSCEQNLNHDAMYWYRQDPGQGLRLIYYSQIVNDFQKGDIAEGYSVSREKKESFPLTVTSAQKNPTAFYLCASSRSTNEKLFFGSGTQLSVL.